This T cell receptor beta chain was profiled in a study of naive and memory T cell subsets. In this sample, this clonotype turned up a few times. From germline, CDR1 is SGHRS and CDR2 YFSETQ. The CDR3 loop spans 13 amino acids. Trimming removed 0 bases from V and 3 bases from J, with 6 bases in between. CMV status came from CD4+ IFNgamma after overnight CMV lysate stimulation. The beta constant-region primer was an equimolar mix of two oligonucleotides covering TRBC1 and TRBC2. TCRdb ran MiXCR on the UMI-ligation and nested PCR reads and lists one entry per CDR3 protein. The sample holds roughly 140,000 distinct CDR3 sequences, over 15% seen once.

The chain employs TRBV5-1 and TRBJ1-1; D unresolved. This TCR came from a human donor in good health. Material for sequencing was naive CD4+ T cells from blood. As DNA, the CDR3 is TGCGCCAGCAGCTTGGGGGCGGACACTGAAGCTTTCTTT. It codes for CASSLGADTEAFF.